The T cell receptor (beta chain) described here comes from a study of T cells after yellow fever vaccination. Study background: A sort based on CD3, CD45RA, CCR7 and CD95 yielded the EM, EMRA, CM and Tscm memory subsets.

By 5'RACE template switching, TCR cDNA was produced, with a universal primer site and UMIs added in the process. TCRdb fed the 5' RACE reads into MiXCR, producing one record per CDR3 protein. The sample records tens of thousands of distinct CDR3 sequences, 4% to 6% being singletons. The V end was cut by 1 base, the J end by 0 bases, with 12 bases between. Germline V CDR1 and CDR2: SGHVS, FNYEAQ. This CDR3 is built from 17 residues. This clonotype was seen many times. The chain has TRBV7-6 and TRBJ1-4; D is undetermined. The source of this sequence is a man younger than 30 who received the YFV17D yellow fever vaccine. The sequences come from PBMCs, either bulk or a sorted T-cell subset (CD4+, CD8+, memory, or dextramer-sorted; not recorded which), collected approximately 47 days after the first yellow fever vaccination. The DNA for the CDR3 is TGTGCCAGCAGCTTAGTGGGAAGGAGAGCAACTAATGAAAAACTGTTTTTT. It is translated as CASSLVGRRATNEKLFF. The whole variable domain, remainder taken from reference TRBV7-6 and TRBJ1-4, is GAGVSQSPRYKVTKRGQDVALRCDPISGHVSLYWYRQALGQGPEFLTYFNYEAQQDKSGLPNDRFSAERPEGSISTLTIQRTEQRDSAMYRCASSLVGRRATNEKLFFGSGTQLSVL.